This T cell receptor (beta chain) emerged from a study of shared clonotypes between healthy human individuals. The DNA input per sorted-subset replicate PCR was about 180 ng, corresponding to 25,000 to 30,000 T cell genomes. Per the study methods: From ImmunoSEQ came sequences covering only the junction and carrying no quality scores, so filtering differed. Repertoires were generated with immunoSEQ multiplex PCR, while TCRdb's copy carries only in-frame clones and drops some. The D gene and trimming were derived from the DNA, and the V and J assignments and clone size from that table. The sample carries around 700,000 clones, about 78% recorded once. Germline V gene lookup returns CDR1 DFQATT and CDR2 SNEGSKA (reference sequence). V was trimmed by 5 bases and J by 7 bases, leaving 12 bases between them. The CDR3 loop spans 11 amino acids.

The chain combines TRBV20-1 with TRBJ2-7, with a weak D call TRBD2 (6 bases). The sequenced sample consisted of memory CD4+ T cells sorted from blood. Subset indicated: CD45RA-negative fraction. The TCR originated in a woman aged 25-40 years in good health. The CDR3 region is CSAAPGGEQYF. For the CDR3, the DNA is TGCAGTGCTGCCCCTGGAGGGGAGCAGTACTTC.